This record covers a single TCR beta chain. In the authors' methods: How many nucleated cells were present was estimated from reference gene primer amplification. The assay was immunoSEQ multiplex PCR, and TCRdb's table has in-frame clones only and misses some. For V, J and clone size, that table is used; D and trimming come from the DNA. The sample has under 300,000 clones, 70% to 90% seen once. V lost 8 bases, J lost 4 bases, and 10 bases stayed unmatched. Germline V gene sequence: CDR1 MNHNY, CDR2 SVGAGI (reference sequence). The length of the CDR3 is 15 residues. This sample was included in a study of blood T cell repertoires in COVID-19. Study-level background: PBMCs, B-cell-depleted T cells, or T cells provided the cDNA or gDNA that made up the material.

Participants were aged about 18 to 90 years, lived in 24 US areas, and enrolled virtually. Recovered Cohort 3 donors showed two negative PCRs, clearance, or symptom resolution. The sequence derives from a woman between 50 and 59 years old who had recovered from COVID-19. Input material: PBMCs or T cells enriched from blood (not recorded which). The chain recombines TRBV6-6 with TRBJ2-7; 11 bases are shared with TRBD1. CDR3 protein: CASFGRDRGSYEQYF. The CDR3 DNA reads as TGTGCCAGCTTCGGCCGGGACAGGGGGTCTTACGAGCAGTACTTC.